The 5 T cell receptor beta chains below come from one sample, sequenced in a study of T cells in Graves' hyperthyroidism and ophthalmopathy. TCR beta CDR3 sequences were amplified from RNA transcripts. HTBI primers were used for first-round RT-PCR of the TCR CDR3. MiXCR, applied by TCRdb to the multiplex PCR reads, yields one record per CDR3 protein. In the table there are 450,000 to 500,000 distinct CDR3 sequences, about 22% of which are singletons. The source material was blood. The receptors were sampled from a woman aged 70 to 79 with Graves' ophthalmopathy.

This clonotype came up a few times. This chain uses TRBV7-3 with TRBJ1-5, with D uncertain. Between the trimmed V and J ends, which lost 2 bases and 4 bases, there was a span of 9 bases. This CDR3 contains 14 residues. CDR1 and CDR2 from the germline V gene are SGHTA and FQGTGA. CDR3 loop: CASSLGRANQPQHF. The CDR3 region has the DNA TGTGCCAGCAGCTTAGGTAGGGCTAATCAGCCCCAGCATTTT.

The V call is TRBV9, the J call TRBJ2-2; 8 bases line up with TRBD2. Germline trimming cut 1 base from V and 1 base from J; bases unmatched to any gene: 6. The CDR3 contains 17 residues. The germline gives CDR1 SGDLS, CDR2 YYNGEE. The CDR3 reads CASSVNSGMRNTGELFF. The DNA of the CDR3 is TGTGCCAGCAGCGTAAATAGCGGGATGCGGAACACCGGGGAGCTGTTTTTT.

This clonotype occurred a few times. V gene TRBV5-1 combines with J gene TRBJ2-1, with 8 bases aligning to TRBD2. V was clipped by 7 bases and J by 3 bases; unmatched bases: 9. Germline CDR1 SGHRS, CDR2 YFSETQ. CDR3 length: 15 residues. In DNA, the CDR3 is TGCGCCAGCGGAATTAGCGGGGTTAACTACAATGAGCAGTTCTTC. Protein sequence: CASGISGVNYNEQFF.

Turning to this clonotype: A read error may be the cause here, since a much bigger clone is one base away. The rearrangement links TRBV2 to TRBJ2-1, with D perhaps TRBD2 (6 bases). Trimming pared 5 bases from V and 4 bases from J, leaving 15 bases between. Germline V gene sequence: CDR1 SNHLY, CDR2 FYNNEI. This CDR3 is built from 15 residues. In nucleotides, the CDR3 is TGTGCCAGCAGTTACCCCCCAGGGAGGTACAATGAGCAGTTCTTC. It encodes CASSYPPGRYNEQFF.

In its sample, this clonotype was seen many times. The chain couples TRBV24-1 to TRBJ1-5; possibly TRBD1 for D (5 bases). V was cut by 3 bases and J by 1 base, with 12 bases left in between. CDR3 length equals 16 residues. Germline values: CDR1 KGHDR, CDR2 SFDVKD. The CDR3 bases are TGTGCCACCAGTGATCCCAGGGTCGGGAGCAATCAGCCCCAGCATTTT. This encodes CATSDPRVGSNQPQHF.